The rows below give T cell receptor beta chains drawn from one sample of a study of cytomegalovirus exposure and HLA in healthy donors. Profiling relied on immunoSEQ multiplex PCR, and the TCRdb table lists in-frame clones only, not all of them. The table has 200,000 to 250,000 clones, nearly 80% seen once; the top ten hold 1.5% to 2%. The source material was PBMCs. The receptor set was obtained from a man aged 18 to 35 in good health and CMV-seronegative. CDR3s include the opening cysteine and the closing phenylalanine or tryptophan. Each record gives: CDR3 length, V gene, D gene, J gene, clone size, CDR3 DNA, CDR3 protein. The D gene is left open where the match is weak. Not every row has a clone size; where given, it reads once, few, many or a size class.

cdr3_length: 13; v_call: TRBV5-8; d_call: TRBD2; j_call: TRBJ2-7; clone_size: -; cdr3_nt: TGTGCCGGGAAAGGACTAGCGGGCTACGAGCAGTACTTC; cdr3_aa: CAGKGLAGYEQYF
cdr3_length: 15; v_call: TRBV19; d_call: TRBD2; j_call: TRBJ2-1; clone_size: -; cdr3_nt: TGTGCCAGTAGTTATAGCGGGGGCTCCTACAATGAGCAGTTCTTC; cdr3_aa: CASSYSGGSYNEQFF
cdr3_length: 15; v_call: TRBV10-3; d_call: -; j_call: TRBJ2-2; clone_size: -; cdr3_nt: TGTGCCATCAGTGGCCTAGCGACGAACACCGGGGAGCTGTTTTTT; cdr3_aa: CAISGLATNTGELFF
cdr3_length: 14; v_call: TRBV29-1; d_call: -; j_call: TRBJ2-3; clone_size: -; cdr3_nt: TGCAGCGCGTCGACTTTAGCTAGAACAGATACGCAGTATTTT; cdr3_aa: CSASTLARTDTQYF
cdr3_length: 14; v_call: TRBV5-4; d_call: -; j_call: TRBJ1-4; clone_size: few; cdr3_nt: TGTGCCAGCAATGTGCAGGGAGGGGATGAAAAACTGTTTTTT; cdr3_aa: CASNVQGGDEKLFF
cdr3_length: 16; v_call: TRBV7-2; d_call: -; j_call: TRBJ2-2; clone_size: few; cdr3_nt: TGTGCCAGCAGCTTTTTTTCTACAGGCACGACCGGGGAGCTGTTTTTT; cdr3_aa: CASSFFSTGTTGELFF
cdr3_length: 11; v_call: TRBV30; d_call: -; j_call: TRBJ2-3; clone_size: few; cdr3_nt: TGTGCCTGGAGCGGCACAGATACGCAGTATTTT; cdr3_aa: CAWSGTDTQYF
cdr3_length: 12; v_call: TRBV5-5; d_call: -; j_call: TRBJ1-1; clone_size: -; cdr3_nt: TGTGCCAGCAGCTTAAACGGGGGTGAAGCTTTCTTT; cdr3_aa: CASSLNGGEAFF
cdr3_length: 16; v_call: TRBV9; d_call: TRBD2; j_call: TRBJ2-2; clone_size: -; cdr3_nt: TGTGCCAGCAGCCCTGTAGCGGGAGGGATCGCCGGGGAGCTGTTTTTT; cdr3_aa: CASSPVAGGIAGELFF
cdr3_length: 17; v_call: TRBV4-3; d_call: TRBD1; j_call: TRBJ1-5; clone_size: -; cdr3_nt: TGCGCCAGCAGCCAAGATAAGGGCAGGGGGAACAATCAGCCCCAGCATTTT; cdr3_aa: CASSQDKGRGNNQPQHF
cdr3_length: 17; v_call: TRBV4-3; d_call: TRBD2; j_call: TRBJ2-1; clone_size: -; cdr3_nt: TGCGCCAGCAGCCATGCTCGGCCTAGCGGGAGTTACAATGAGCAGTTCTTC; cdr3_aa: CASSHARPSGSYNEQFF
cdr3_length: 14; v_call: TRBV6-1; d_call: -; j_call: TRBJ1-2; clone_size: -; cdr3_nt: TGTGCCAGCAGTGACAGCCCGGGGTGGAATGGCTACACCTTC; cdr3_aa: CASSDSPGWNGYTF
cdr3_length: 13; v_call: TRBV30; d_call: -; j_call: TRBJ2-7; clone_size: -; cdr3_nt: TGTGCCTGGAGTATCGCAGGGCTCCACGAGCAGTACTTC; cdr3_aa: CAWSIAGLHEQYF
cdr3_length: 18; v_call: TRBV9; d_call: TRBD2; j_call: TRBJ2-2; clone_size: -; cdr3_nt: TGTGCCAGCAGCGTACCTCAGGTGGGGGGGGGTCGTACCGGGGAGCTGTTTTTT; cdr3_aa: CASSVPQVGGGRTGELFF
cdr3_length: 18; v_call: TRBV27; d_call: TRBD1; j_call: TRBJ2-7; clone_size: -; cdr3_nt: TGTGCCAGCAGTTTACTGGGGACAGGGTTATCCTCGCCGGGTGAGCAGTACTTC; cdr3_aa: CASSLLGTGLSSPGEQYF
cdr3_length: 15; v_call: TRBV11-2; d_call: -; j_call: TRBJ2-5; clone_size: -; cdr3_nt: TGTGCCAGCAGCCTACTCCCTAACGAACAAGAGACCCAGTACTTC; cdr3_aa: CASSLLPNEQETQYF
cdr3_length: 12; v_call: TRBV5-1; d_call: -; j_call: TRBJ2-7; clone_size: -; cdr3_nt: TGCGCCAGCAGCTTGGGGACAGCGGAGCAGTACTTC; cdr3_aa: CASSLGTAEQYF
cdr3_length: 15; v_call: TRBV12-5; d_call: -; j_call: TRBJ2-1; clone_size: -; cdr3_nt: TGTGCTAGTGGTTTGGTACTGGGGGGAGCGGGTGAGCAGTTCTTC; cdr3_aa: CASGLVLGGAGEQFF
cdr3_length: 18; v_call: TRBV9; d_call: TRBD1; j_call: TRBJ1-2; clone_size: -; cdr3_nt: TGTGCCAGCAGCCAGGAACGGGACAGCGCTTACAAAATGGCTGGCTACACCTTC; cdr3_aa: CASSQERDSAYKMAGYTF
cdr3_length: 16; v_call: TRBV30; d_call: TRBD1; j_call: TRBJ2-4; clone_size: few; cdr3_nt: TGTGCCTCCACCCGGCGACAGGGGATTCTTGGAAACATTCAGTACTTC; cdr3_aa: CASTRRQGILGNIQYF
cdr3_length: 14; v_call: TRBV7-9; d_call: TRBD1; j_call: TRBJ1-5; clone_size: -; cdr3_nt: TGTGCCAGCAGCCCAGGCAGGGGGCCTCAGCCCCAGCATTTT; cdr3_aa: CASSPGRGPQPQHF
cdr3_length: 14; v_call: TRBV15; d_call: -; j_call: TRBJ1-3; clone_size: -; cdr3_nt: TGTGCCACCAGGGCGACAGGCTCTGGAAACACCATATATTTT; cdr3_aa: CATRATGSGNTIYF
cdr3_length: 15; v_call: TRBV11-3; d_call: TRBD1; j_call: TRBJ1-2; clone_size: few; cdr3_nt: TGTGCCAGCAGCATTAGCGGGACAGCTAACTATGGCTACACCTTC; cdr3_aa: CASSISGTANYGYTF
cdr3_length: 13; v_call: TRBV11-3; d_call: -; j_call: TRBJ1-2; clone_size: -; cdr3_nt: TGTGCCAGCAGCTTAGATCTGGTGGCTGGCTACACCTTC; cdr3_aa: CASSLDLVAGYTF
cdr3_length: 14; v_call: TRBV30; d_call: -; j_call: TRBJ2-7; clone_size: -; cdr3_nt: TGTGCCTGGGGCCGGGACTCAAGCTCCTACGAGCAGTACTTC; cdr3_aa: CAWGRDSSSYEQYF